This T cell receptor beta chain was found in a study of T cell responses to AZD1222 COVID-19 vaccine. CDR3 length equals 16 residues. In germline, CDR1 is SGHAT, CDR2 FQNNGV. The V and J ends lost 5 bases and 0 bases respectively, with 14 bases between them. Method: immunoSEQ multiplex PCR; TCRdb's copy keeps in-frame clones and lacks some. The sample holds 150,000 to 200,000 clones, 85% to 95% seen once. Sample: peripheral blood, taken on day 0 of AZD1222 vaccination. The TCR originated in an adult in good health. The chain uses TRBV11-2 and TRBJ2-1; D gene ambiguous. CDR3: CASSPHGPGSYNEQFF. CDR3 sequence (DNA): TGTGCCAGCAGCCCACACGGACCGGGCTCCTACAATGAGCAGTTCTTC.